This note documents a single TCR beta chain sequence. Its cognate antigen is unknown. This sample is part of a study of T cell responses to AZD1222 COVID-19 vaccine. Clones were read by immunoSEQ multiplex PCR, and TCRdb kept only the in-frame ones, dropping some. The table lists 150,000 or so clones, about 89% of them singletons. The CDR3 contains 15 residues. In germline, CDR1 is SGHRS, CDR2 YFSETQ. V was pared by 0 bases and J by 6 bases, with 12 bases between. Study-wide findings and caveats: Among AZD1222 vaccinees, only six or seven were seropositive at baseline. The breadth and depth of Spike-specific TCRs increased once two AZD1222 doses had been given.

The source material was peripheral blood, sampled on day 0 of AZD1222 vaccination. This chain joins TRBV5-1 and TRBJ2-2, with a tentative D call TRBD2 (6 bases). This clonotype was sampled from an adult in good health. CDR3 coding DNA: TGCGCCAGCAGCTTGGAGTTCGGGGGTTCCGGGGAGCTGTTTTTT. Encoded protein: CASSLEFGGSGELFF.